A single T cell receptor beta chain is shown here with its context. The data were taken from a study of TIL therapy for anti-PD-1-resistant metastatic lung cancer. About the research overall: Most patients had lung adenocarcinoma.

The CDR3 runs 13 residues. V was clipped by 6 bases and J by 4 bases, with 12 bases between them. The germline CDR1 and CDR2 sequences are MDHEN and SYDVKM. Time point noted: pre-treatment sample, taken before nivolumab and TIL therapy. The libraries were made with immunoSEQ v3. Repertoires were generated with immunoSEQ multiplex PCR, while TCRdb's copy carries only in-frame clones and drops some. The repertoire holds tens of thousands of clones, 79% seen once, with more than 13% in the top ten. This receptor was identified in a man between 65 and 80 years old with non-small cell lung cancer. The chain combines TRBV28 with TRBJ1-1; no clear D. This material consisted of blood, taken at baseline. The CDR3 region has the DNA TGTGCCAGCAGCTCTACACCAAGCACTGAAGCTTTCTTT. Its protein is CASSSTPSTEAFF. The full variable domain, in which reference TRBV28 and TRBJ1-1 provide the parts outside the CDR3, is DVKVTQSSRYLVKRTGEKVFLECVQDMDHENMFWYRQDPGLGLRLIYFSYDVKMKEKGDIPEGYSVSREKKERFSLILESASTNQTSMYLCASSSTPSTEAFFGQGTRLTVV.